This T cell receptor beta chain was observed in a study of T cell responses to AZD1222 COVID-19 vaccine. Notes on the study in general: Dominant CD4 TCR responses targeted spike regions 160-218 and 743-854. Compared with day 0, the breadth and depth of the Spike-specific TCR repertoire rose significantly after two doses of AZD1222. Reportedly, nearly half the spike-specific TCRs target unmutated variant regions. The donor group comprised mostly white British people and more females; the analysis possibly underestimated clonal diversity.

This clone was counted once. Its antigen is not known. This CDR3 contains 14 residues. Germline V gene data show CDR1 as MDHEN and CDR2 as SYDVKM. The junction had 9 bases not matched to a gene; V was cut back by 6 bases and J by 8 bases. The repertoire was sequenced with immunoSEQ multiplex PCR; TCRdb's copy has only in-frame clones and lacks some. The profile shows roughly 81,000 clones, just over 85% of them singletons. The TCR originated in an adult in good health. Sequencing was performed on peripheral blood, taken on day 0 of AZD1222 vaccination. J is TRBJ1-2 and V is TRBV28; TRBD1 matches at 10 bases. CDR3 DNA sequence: TGTGCCAGCAGCCCGTCCCGGGACAGGGGCGGCTACACCTTC. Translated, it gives CASSPSRDRGGYTF.